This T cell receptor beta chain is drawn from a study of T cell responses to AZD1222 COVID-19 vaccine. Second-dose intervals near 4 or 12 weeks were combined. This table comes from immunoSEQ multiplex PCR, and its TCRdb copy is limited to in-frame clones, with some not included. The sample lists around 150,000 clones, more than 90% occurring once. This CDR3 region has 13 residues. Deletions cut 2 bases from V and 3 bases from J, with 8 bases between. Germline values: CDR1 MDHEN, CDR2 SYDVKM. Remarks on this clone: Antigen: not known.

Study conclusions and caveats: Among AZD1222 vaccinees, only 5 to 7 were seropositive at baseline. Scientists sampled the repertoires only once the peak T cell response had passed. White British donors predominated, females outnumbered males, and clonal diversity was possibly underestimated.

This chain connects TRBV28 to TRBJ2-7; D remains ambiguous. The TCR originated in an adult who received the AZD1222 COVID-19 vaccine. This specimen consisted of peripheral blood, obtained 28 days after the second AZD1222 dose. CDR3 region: CASSLSKDYEQYF. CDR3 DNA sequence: TGTGCCAGCAGTTTAAGCAAGGACTACGAGCAGTACTTC.